These 2 T cell receptor beta chains originate from one sample sequenced in a study of OX40 agonist ivuxolimab in advanced cancers. Profiled with immunoSEQ multiplex PCR; TCRdb holds only in-frame clones, not every one. The data show more than 70,000 clones, just over 85% seen once. The material sequenced was CD4+ or CD8+ T cells sorted from blood, taken in a trial of the OX40 agonist ivuxolimab. These receptors were taken from an adult with an advanced solid tumor such as melanoma, head and neck, liver or kidney cancer.

The chain joins TRBV5-5 to TRBJ2-1; D remains unclear. The CDR3 covers 15 residues. Germline CDR1 reads SGHKS; CDR2 reads YYEKEE (reference sequence). Trimming removed 0 bases at V and 2 bases at J, with 9 bases between. As DNA, the CDR3 is TGTGCCAGCAGCTTGGACGGTGGCCCCTACAATGAGCAGTTCTTC. It translates to CASSLDGGPYNEQFF.

This clone turned up a few times. The CDR3 region has the DNA TGTGCCAGCAGCTTAGCGCGTGAAGGGGGACTGTTTTTT. Its protein is CASSLAREGGLFF. The chain recombines TRBV7-9 with TRBJ1-4, with a weak D call TRBD1 (6 bases). The germline V and J ends were trimmed by 0 bases and 13 bases, with 12 bases remaining between them. The CDR3 has 13 amino acids. The germline V gene encodes CDR1 SEHNR and CDR2 FQNEAQ (reference sequence).